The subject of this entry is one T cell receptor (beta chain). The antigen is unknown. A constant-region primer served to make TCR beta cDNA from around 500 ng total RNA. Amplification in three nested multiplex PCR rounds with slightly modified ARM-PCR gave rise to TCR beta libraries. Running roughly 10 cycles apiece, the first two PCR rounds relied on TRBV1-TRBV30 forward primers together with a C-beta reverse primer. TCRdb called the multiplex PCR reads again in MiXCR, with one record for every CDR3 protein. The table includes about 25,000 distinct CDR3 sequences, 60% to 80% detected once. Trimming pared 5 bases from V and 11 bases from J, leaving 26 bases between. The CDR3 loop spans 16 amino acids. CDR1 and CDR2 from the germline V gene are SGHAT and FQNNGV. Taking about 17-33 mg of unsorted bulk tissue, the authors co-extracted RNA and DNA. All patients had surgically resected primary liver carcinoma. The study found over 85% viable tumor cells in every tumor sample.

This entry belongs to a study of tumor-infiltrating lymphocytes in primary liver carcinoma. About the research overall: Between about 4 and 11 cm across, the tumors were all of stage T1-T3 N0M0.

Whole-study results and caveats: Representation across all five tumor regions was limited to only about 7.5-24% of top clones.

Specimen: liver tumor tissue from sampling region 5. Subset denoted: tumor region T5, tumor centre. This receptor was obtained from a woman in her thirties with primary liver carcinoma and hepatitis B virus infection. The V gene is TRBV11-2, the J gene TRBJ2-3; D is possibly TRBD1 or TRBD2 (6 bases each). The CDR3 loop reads CASSRTQQGRGGMQYF. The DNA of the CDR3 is TGTGCCAGCAGCCGGACGCAACAGGGAAGGGGAGGTATGCAGTATTTT.